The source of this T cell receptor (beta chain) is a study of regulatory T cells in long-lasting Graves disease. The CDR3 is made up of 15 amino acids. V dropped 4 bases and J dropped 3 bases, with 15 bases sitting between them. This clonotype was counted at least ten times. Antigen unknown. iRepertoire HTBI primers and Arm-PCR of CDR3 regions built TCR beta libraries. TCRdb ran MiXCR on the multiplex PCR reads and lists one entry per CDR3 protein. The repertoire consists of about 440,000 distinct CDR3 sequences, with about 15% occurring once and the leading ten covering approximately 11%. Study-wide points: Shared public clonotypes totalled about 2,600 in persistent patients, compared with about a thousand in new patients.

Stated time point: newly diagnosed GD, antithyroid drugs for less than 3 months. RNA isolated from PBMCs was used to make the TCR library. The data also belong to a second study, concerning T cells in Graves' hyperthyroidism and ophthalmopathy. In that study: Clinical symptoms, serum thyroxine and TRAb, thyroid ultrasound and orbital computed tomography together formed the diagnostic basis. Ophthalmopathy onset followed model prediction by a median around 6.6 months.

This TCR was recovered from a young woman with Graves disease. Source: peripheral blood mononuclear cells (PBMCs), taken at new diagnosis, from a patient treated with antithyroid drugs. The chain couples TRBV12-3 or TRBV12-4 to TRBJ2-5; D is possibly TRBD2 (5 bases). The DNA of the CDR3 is TGTGCCAGCAGTTCTTTAACGCCGGGAAAAGAGACCCAGTACTTC. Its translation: CASSSLTPGKETQYF.